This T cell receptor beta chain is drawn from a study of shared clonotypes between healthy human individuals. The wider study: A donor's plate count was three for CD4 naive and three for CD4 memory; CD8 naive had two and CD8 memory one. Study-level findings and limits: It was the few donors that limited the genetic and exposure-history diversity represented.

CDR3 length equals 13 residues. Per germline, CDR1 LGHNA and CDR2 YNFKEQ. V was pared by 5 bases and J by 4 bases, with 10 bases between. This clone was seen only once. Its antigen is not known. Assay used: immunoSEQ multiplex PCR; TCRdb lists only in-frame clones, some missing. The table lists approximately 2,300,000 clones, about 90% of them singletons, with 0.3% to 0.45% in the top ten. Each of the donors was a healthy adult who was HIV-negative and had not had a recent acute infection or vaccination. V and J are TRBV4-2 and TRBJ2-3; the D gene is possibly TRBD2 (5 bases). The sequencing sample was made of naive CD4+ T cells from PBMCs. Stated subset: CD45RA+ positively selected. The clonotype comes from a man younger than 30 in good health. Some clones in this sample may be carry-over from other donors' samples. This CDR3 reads CASSSPAADTQYF. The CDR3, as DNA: TGTGCCAGCAGCTCCCCAGCGGCAGATACGCAGTATTTT.